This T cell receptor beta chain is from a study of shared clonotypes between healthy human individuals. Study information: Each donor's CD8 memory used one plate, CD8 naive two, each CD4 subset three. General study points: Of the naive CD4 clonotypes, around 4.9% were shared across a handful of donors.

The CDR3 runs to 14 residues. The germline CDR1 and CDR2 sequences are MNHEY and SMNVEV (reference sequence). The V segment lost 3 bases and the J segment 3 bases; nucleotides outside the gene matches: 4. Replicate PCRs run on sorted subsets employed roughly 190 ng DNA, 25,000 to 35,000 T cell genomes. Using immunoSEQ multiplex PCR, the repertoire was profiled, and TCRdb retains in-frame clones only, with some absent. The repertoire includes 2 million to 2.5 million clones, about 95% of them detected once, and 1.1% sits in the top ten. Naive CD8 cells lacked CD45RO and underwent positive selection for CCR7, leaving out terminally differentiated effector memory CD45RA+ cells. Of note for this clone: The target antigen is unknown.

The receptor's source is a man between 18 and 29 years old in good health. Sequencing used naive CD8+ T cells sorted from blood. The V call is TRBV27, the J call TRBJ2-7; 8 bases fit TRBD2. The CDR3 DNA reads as TGTGCCAGCAGTTTTCGGGGGGGGATCTACGAGCAGTACTTC. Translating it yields CASSFRGGIYEQYF.